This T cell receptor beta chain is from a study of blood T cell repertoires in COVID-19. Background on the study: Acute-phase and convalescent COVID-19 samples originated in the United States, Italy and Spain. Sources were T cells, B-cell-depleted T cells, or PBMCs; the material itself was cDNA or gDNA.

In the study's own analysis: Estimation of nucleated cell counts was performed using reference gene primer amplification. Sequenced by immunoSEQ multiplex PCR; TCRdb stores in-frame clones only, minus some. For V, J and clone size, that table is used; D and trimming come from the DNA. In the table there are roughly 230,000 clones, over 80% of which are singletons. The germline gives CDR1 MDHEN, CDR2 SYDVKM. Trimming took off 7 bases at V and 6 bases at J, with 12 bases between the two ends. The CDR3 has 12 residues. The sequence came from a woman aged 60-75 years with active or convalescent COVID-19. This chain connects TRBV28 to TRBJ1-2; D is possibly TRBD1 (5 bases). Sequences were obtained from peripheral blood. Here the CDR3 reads CASIGDRDGYTF. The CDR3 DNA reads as TGTGCCAGCATTGGTGACAGAGATGGCTACACCTTC.